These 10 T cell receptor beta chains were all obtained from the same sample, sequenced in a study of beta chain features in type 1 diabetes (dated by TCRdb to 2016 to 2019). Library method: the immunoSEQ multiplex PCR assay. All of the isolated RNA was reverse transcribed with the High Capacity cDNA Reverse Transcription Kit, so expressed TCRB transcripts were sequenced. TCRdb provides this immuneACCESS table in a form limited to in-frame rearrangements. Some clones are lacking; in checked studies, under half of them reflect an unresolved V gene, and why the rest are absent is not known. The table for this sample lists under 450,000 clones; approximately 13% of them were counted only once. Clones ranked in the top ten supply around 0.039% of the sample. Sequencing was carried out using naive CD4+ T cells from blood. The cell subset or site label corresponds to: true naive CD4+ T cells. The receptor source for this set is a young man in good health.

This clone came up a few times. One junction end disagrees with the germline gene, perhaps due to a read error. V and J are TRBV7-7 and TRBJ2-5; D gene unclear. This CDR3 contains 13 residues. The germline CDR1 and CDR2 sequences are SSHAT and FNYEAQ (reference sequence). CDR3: CASSLSVQETQYF. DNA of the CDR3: TGTGCTAGCAGCTTAAGTGTTCAAGAGACCCAGTACTTC.

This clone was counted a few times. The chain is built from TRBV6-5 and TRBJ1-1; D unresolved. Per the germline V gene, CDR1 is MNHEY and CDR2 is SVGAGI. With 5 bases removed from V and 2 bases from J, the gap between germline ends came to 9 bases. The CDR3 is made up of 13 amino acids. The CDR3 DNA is TGTGCCAGCAGTCGCCAACCAAACACTGAAGCTTTCTTT. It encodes CASSRQPNTEAFF.

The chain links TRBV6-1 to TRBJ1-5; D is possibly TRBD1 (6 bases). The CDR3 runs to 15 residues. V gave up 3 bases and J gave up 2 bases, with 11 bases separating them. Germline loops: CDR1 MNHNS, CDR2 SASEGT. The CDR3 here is CASSDIGGGNQPQHF. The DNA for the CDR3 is TGTGCCAGCAGTGATATTGGGGGCGGCAATCAGCCCCAGCATTTT.

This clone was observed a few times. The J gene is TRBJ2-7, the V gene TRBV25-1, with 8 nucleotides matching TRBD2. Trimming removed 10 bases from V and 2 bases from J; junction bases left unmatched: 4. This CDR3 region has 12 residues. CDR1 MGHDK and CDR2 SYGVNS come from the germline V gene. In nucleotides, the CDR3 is TGTGCCATTAGCGGGAAGGCCTACGAGCAGTACGTC. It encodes CAISGKAYEQYV.

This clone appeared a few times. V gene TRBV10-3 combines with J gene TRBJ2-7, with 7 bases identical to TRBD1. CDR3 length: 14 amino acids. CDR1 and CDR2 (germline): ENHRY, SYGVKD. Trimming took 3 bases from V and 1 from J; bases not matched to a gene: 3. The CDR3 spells CAISDPGQSYEQYV. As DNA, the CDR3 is TGTGCCATCAGTGACCCGGGACAGTCCTACGAGCAGTACGTC.

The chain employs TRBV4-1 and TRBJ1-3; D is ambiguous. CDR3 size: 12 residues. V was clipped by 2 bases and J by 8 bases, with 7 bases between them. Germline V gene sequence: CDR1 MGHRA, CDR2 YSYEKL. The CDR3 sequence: CASSQPMDTIYF. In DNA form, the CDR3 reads TGCGCCAGCAGCCAACCTATGGACACCATATATTTT.

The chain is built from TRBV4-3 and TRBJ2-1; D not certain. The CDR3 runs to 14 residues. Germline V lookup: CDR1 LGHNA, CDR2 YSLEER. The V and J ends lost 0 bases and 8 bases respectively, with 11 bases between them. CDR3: CASSQDHLVHEQFF. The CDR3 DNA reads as TGCGCCAGCAGCCAAGATCATCTGGTTCATGAGCAGTTCTTC.

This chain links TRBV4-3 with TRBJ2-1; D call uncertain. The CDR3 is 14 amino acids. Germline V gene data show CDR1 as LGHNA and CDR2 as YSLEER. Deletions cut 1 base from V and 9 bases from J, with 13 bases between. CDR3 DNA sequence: TGCGCCAGCAGCCAAGGTCCCCTATTCAGTGAGCAGTTCTTC. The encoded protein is CASSQGPLFSEQFF.

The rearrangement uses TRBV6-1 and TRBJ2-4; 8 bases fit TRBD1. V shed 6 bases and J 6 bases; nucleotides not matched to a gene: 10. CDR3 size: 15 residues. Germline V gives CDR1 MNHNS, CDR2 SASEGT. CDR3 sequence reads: CASSQMGQALNIQYF. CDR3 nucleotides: TGTGCCAGCAGCCAGATGGGACAGGCCCTAAACATTCAGTACTTC.

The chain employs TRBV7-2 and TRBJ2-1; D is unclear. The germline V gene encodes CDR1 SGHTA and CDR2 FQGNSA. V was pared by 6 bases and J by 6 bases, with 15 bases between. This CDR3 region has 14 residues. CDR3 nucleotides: TGTGCCAGCAGTAACCATCGAGCCACCAATGAGCAGTTCTTC. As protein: CASSNHRATNEQFF.